The clone carrying this T cell receptor (beta chain) was recorded at least ten times. What it binds is unknown. These data originate in a study of T cells in Graves' hyperthyroidism and ophthalmopathy. Study context: The blood sample was taken at first diagnosis, before treatment began.

Findings and caveats of the study: Classification by a 13 V-J model distinguished ophthalmopathy from stable hyperthyroidism. The model predicted ophthalmopathy a median 6.5 months before onset.

Hyperthyroidism had been newly diagnosed in patients aged 18 to 65, and its duration was under 2 months. Amplification targeted TCR beta CDR3 regions from RNA transcripts. HTBI primers were the set used in a first-round RT-PCR of the TCR CDR3. TCRdb independently ran MiXCR on the multiplex PCR reads; one entry per CDR3 protein. This table has fewer than 650,000 distinct CDR3 sequences, approximately 15% appearing once. J gave up 5 bases and V 3 bases, and 7 bases lay outside the gene matches. CDR1 and CDR2 from the germline V gene are SGHVS and FQNEAQ. This CDR3 is 16 amino acids long. The sequenced sample consisted of blood. The chain is built from TRBV7-8 and TRBJ2-1, with 10 positions matching TRBD2. This TCR came from a woman in her twenties or thirties with Graves' hyperthyroidism that later progressed to Graves' ophthalmopathy. The CDR3 sequence: CASSLPGTSAHNEQFF. The CDR3 DNA is TGTGCCAGCAGCTTGCCCGGGACTAGCGCCCACAATGAGCAGTTCTTC.